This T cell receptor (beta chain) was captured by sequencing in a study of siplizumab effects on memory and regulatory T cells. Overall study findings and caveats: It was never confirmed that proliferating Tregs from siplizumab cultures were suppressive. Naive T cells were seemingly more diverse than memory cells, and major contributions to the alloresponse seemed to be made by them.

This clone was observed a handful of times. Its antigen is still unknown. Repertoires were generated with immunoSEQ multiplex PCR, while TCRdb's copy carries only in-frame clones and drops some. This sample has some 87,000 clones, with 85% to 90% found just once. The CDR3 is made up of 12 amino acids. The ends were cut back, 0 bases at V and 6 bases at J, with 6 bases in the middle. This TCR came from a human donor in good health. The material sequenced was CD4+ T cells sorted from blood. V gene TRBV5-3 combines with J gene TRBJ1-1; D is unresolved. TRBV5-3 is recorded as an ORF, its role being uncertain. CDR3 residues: CARSLVEAEAFF. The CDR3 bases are TGTGCCAGAAGCTTGGTCGAGGCTGAAGCTTTCTTT.